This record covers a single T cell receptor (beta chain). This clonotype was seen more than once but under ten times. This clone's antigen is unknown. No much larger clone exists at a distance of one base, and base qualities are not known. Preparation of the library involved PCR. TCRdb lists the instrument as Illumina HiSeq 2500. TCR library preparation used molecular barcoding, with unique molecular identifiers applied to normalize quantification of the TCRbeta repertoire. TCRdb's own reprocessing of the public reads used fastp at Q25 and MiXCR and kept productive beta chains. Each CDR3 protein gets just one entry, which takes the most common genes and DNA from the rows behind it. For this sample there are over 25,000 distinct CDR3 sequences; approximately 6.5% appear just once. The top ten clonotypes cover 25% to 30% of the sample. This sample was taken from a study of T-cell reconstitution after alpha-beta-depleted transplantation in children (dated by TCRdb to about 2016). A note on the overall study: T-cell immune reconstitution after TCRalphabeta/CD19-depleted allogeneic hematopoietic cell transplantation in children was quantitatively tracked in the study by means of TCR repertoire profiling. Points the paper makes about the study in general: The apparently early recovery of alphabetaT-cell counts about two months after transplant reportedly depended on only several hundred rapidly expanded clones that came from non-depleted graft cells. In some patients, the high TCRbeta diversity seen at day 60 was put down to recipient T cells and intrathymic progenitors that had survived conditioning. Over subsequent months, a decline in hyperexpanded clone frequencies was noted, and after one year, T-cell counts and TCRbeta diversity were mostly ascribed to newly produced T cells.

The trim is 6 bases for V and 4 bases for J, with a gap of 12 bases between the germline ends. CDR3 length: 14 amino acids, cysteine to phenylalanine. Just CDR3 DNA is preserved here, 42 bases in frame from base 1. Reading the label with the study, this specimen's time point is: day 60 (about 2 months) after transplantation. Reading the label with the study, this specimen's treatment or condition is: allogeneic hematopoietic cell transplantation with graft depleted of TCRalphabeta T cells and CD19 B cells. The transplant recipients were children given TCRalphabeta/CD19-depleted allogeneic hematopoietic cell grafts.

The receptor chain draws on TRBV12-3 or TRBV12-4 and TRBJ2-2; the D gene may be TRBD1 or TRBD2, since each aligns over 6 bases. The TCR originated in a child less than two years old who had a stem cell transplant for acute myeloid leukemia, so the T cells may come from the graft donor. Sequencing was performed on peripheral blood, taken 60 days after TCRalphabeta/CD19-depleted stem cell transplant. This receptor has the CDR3 CASSRRGSTGELFF. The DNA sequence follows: TGTGCCAGCAGCCGGAGGGGGAGCACCGGGGAGCTGTTTTTT.